One sample yielded the 31 T cell receptor beta chains listed below, sequenced in a study of blood T cell repertoires in COVID-19. Data came from immunoSEQ multiplex PCR; TCRdb stores just in-frame clones and leaves some out. The sample carries over 30,000 clones, approximately 88% recorded once. Sequencing was carried out using peripheral blood. The receptors here all came from a human donor in a cohort sampled during active COVID-19.

This clone was detected a few times. The chain couples TRBV5-5 to TRBJ2-1, with 7 bases that match TRBD2. Germline CDR1 and CDR2: SGHKS and YYEKEE (reference sequence). CDR3 length: 16 amino acids. V shed 4 bases and J 2 bases; nucleotides not matched to a gene: 9. The CDR3: CASSPAGTTTYNEQFF. For the CDR3, the DNA is TGTGCCAGCAGCCCCGCCGGGACTACCACCTACAATGAGCAGTTCTTC. Full variable domain (rest looked up from reference TRBV5-5 and TRBJ2-1): DAGVTQSPTHLIKTRGQQVTLRCSPISGHKSVSWYQQVLGQGPQFIFQYYEKEERGRGNFPDRFSARQFPNYSSELNVNALLLGDSALYLCASSPAGTTTYNEQFFGPGTRLTVL.

The chain employs TRBV10-1 and TRBJ2-7, with TRBD2 matching over 10 bases. V lost 6 bases and J lost 5; bases outside the gene matches: 10. The CDR3 has 15 residues. The germline CDR1 and CDR2 sequences are WNHNN and SYGVQD (reference sequence). The CDR3 sequence is CASSLKREGRDEQYF. The CDR3 DNA reads TGCGCCAGCAGCCTCAAGCGGGAGGGCCGGGACGAGCAGTACTTC.

V is TRBV20-1 and J is TRBJ1-5; D is perhaps TRBD1 (5 bases). This CDR3 has 14 amino acids. V lost 3 bases, J lost 3 bases, and 12 bases lay in between. Germline assignment: CDR1 DFQATT and CDR2 SNEGSKA (reference sequence). The CDR3 sequence is CSASQTVINQPQHF. In DNA, the CDR3 is TGCAGTGCTAGTCAGACAGTCATCAATCAGCCCCAGCATTTT.

V usage is TRBV7-2 and J usage is TRBJ1-1, with 7 bases identical to TRBD1. The CDR3 runs to 13 residues. Germline CDR1 and CDR2: SGHTA and FQGNSA. The V segment lost 4 bases and the J segment 8 bases; nucleotides outside the gene matches: 7. The CDR3 DNA follows: TGTGCCAGCAGCTACTTCAGGGGGAGAGAAGCTTTCTTT. It yields the protein CASSYFRGREAFF.

The V gene is TRBV2, the J gene TRBJ1-2, with 12 bases matching TRBD1. Germline V gene sequence: CDR1 SNHLY, CDR2 FYNNEI. V lost 4 bases to trimming and J lost 8 bases; unmatched junction nucleotides: 8. The CDR3 totals 15 residues. For the CDR3, the DNA is TGTGCCAGCAGTGGGCCGGGACAGGGGGCTTCGGGCTACACCTTC. As protein: CASSGPGQGASGYTF.

This clone has just a few counts. The chain recombines TRBV5-6 with TRBJ1-1, with TRBD1 matching 7 bases. CDR3 length: 18 residues. Trimming removed 3 bases from V and 3 bases from J; junction bases left unmatched: 17. CDR1 is SGHDT and CDR2 is YYEEEE in the germline V gene. The chain's CDR3 is CASSWGRVLTGYYTEAFF. In nucleotides, the CDR3 is TGTGCCAGCAGCTGGGGCAGGGTTTTGACAGGGTACTACACTGAAGCTTTCTTT.

This clone was seen once. The chain links TRBV15 to TRBJ2-2; D ambiguous. Germline values: CDR1 LNHNV, CDR2 YYDKDF (reference sequence). Trimming removed 1 base at V and 0 bases at J, with 6 bases between. The CDR3 sequence is 15 residues long. CDR3 sequence (DNA): TGTGCCACCAGCAGAGTCGGTACGAACACCGGGGAGCTGTTTTTT. It yields the protein CATSRVGTNTGELFF.

This chain links TRBV18 with TRBJ1-1; D possibly corresponds to TRBD1 (6 bases). CDR1 and CDR2 (germline): KGHSH, LQKENI. The CDR3 consists of 15 residues. Trimming took 6 bases from V and 4 from J, leaving 18 bases between them. The CDR3 coding sequence is TGTGCCAGCTCGTTTGGACAGCCACCGAGCACTGAAGCTTTCTTT. Protein sequence: CASSFGQPPSTEAFF.

The J gene is TRBJ1-2, the V gene TRBV5-1; D is unclear. Germline-derived CDR1 and CDR2 are SGHRS and YFSETQ. V dropped 5 bases and J dropped 1 base, with 12 bases sitting between them. The CDR3 is made up of 14 amino acids. The DNA for the CDR3 is TGCGCCAGCAGTCCCGTAGTGGTTAACTATGGCTACACCTTC. It yields the protein CASSPVVVNYGYTF.

V usage is TRBV10-3 and J usage is TRBJ1-4, with a possible D match to TRBD1 (5 bases). The ends were cut back, 10 bases at V and 2 bases at J, with 8 bases in the middle. This CDR3 contains 12 residues. Germline CDR1 is ENHRY and CDR2 is SYGVKD. The CDR3 spells CATQGTNEKLFF. CDR3 bases: TGTGCCACCCAGGGCACTAATGAAAAACTGTTTTTT.

The chain couples TRBV6-2 or TRBV6-3 to TRBJ1-1; perhaps TRBD1 as D (6 bases). Germline CDR1 reads MNHEY; CDR2 reads SVGEGT. This CDR3 has 15 amino acids. The germline V and J ends were trimmed by 0 bases and 7 bases, with 15 bases remaining between them. The CDR3 loop reads CASSYSNKGQLEAFF. In DNA, the CDR3 is TGTGCCAGCAGTTACTCGAATAAAGGACAGCTTGAAGCTTTCTTT.

This clone was seen a single time. The J gene is TRBJ1-5, the V gene TRBV6-2 or TRBV6-3; D remains unclear. Germline values: CDR1 MNHEY, CDR2 SVGEGT. CDR3 length equals 15 residues. V dropped 0 bases and J dropped 5 bases, with 11 bases sitting between them. The CDR3 DNA reads TGTGCCAGCAGTTACTCGGCCAGGCCCCATCAGCCCCAGCATTTT. It codes for CASSYSARPHQPQHF.

The gene calls are TRBV24-1 and TRBJ2-1, with 7 bases that match TRBD2. CDR1 and CDR2 (germline): KGHDR, SFDVKD. The CDR3 sequence is 17 residues long. The trim removed 2 bases at V and 7 bases at J, leaving 13 bases unmatched. CDR3 in amino acids: CATSDSSRVGGLNEQFF. The CDR3 DNA reads as TGTGCCACCAGTGATTCTTCCCGGGTGGGAGGGCTGAATGAGCAGTTCTTC.

Only a few counts were recorded for this clone. This chain connects TRBV19 to TRBJ2-7, with D tentatively TRBD2 (6 bases). The CDR3 is made up of 15 amino acids. Germline V CDR1 and CDR2: LNHDA, SQIVND (reference sequence). Trimming stripped 5 bases from V and 2 bases from J, with 16 bases between. For the CDR3, the DNA is TGTGCCAGTAGTCCTCGCCTAGCGATCGCCTACGAGCAGTACTTC. This encodes CASSPRLAIAYEQYF. Using reference TRBV19 and TRBJ2-7 for the parts outside the CDR3, the full variable domain is DGGITQSPKYLFRKEGQNVTLSCEQNLNHDAMYWYRQDPGQGLRLIYYSQIVNDFQKGDIAEGYSVSREKKESFPLTVTSAQKNPTAFYLCASSPRLAIAYEQYFGPGTRLTVT.

The CDR3 DNA reads TGTGCCATCTCCGACAGGGTCGGGGAGACCCAGTACTTC. It specifies CAISDRVGETQYF. The V call is TRBV10-3, the J call TRBJ2-5, with TRBD1 matching 7 bases. The V gene end was trimmed by 8 bases and the J gene end by 5 bases; junction bases not matched to a gene: 8. The CDR3 contains 13 residues. Germline V gene sequence: CDR1 ENHRY, CDR2 SYGVKD.

The chain carries TRBV6-5 and TRBJ1-2; TRBD1 agrees at 8 bases. CDR1 and CDR2 (germline): MNHEY, SVGAGI. CDR3 length equals 12 residues. V was pared by 7 bases and J by 8 bases, with 6 bases of the junction left unmatched. The CDR3 DNA reads TGTGCCAGCACCCCAGGGGGCTACGGCTACACCTTC. Translated: CASTPGGYGYTF.

The rearrangement links TRBV30 to TRBJ1-1; D not resolved. Trimming pared 5 bases from V and 1 base from J, leaving 11 bases between. The CDR3 is 13 residues long. CDR1 GTSNPN and CDR2 SVGIG come from the germline V gene (reference sequence). The CDR3, as DNA: TGTGCCTGGCTACGAGGGAGGAACACTGAAGCTTTCTTT. This codes for CAWLRGRNTEAFF. The full variable domain, in which reference TRBV30 and TRBJ1-1 provide the parts outside the CDR3, is SQTIHQWPATLVQPVGSPLSLECTVEGTSNPNLYWYRQAAGRGLQLLFYSVGIGQISSEVPQNLSASRPQDRQFILSSKKLLLSDSGFYLCAWLRGRNTEAFFGQGTRLTVV.

The V call is TRBV7-9, the J call TRBJ1-2, with 9 bases identical to TRBD1. Unmatched junction bases numbered 3, after V lost 5 bases and J lost 5 bases. Germline CDR1 is SEHNR and CDR2 is FQNEAQ (reference sequence). This CDR3 comprises 13 residues. This CDR3 reads CASSPGTGYGYTF. CDR3 coding DNA: TGTGCCAGCAGCCCCGGGACAGGGTATGGCTACACCTTC.

The gene calls are TRBV4-1 and TRBJ2-1; the D gene is possibly TRBD2 (7 bases). The CDR3 contains 14 residues. Deletions cut 9 bases from V and 4 bases from J, with 16 bases between. Germline V CDR1 and CDR2: MGHRA, YSYEKL. This CDR3 reads CASRPGGQYNEQFF. In DNA form, the CDR3 reads TGCGCCAGTAGACCGGGGGGACAATACAATGAGCAGTTCTTC.

The chain links TRBV7-9 to TRBJ2-7; 7 nucleotides match TRBD2. The V gene end was trimmed by 5 bases and the J gene end by 1 base; junction bases not matched to a gene: 11. Looked up from germline, CDR1 is SEHNR and CDR2 is FQNEAQ (reference sequence). The CDR3 extends over 16 amino acids. The DNA of the CDR3 is TGTGCCAGCAGCGGGGAGGGTCACGGGAAGTCCTACGAGCAGTACTTC. Protein sequence: CASSGEGHGKSYEQYF.

Only one count was recorded for this clone. The gene calls are TRBV6-5 and TRBJ1-1; D not certain. Germline CDR1 reads MNHEY; CDR2 reads SVGAGI. V lost 2 bases, J lost 0 bases, and 10 bases lay in between. The CDR3 is 15 amino acids. In DNA, the CDR3 is TGTGCCAGCAGTTACGAGGGTGGGGTGAACACTGAAGCTTTCTTT. Protein: CASSYEGGVNTEAFF.

This sequence joins TRBV19 and TRBJ1-5, with TRBD1 matching over 9 bases. CDR1 is LNHDA, CDR2 SQIVND, per germline (reference sequence). This CDR3 comprises 15 residues. With 5 bases clipped from V and 3 bases from J, the junction kept 5 bases outside the gene matches. The CDR3 nucleotides read TGTGCCAGTAGTCCGACAGGGGGGACCAATCAGCCCCAGCATTTT. Protein product: CASSPTGGTNQPQHF.

J is TRBJ1-1 and V is TRBV7-9; D gene ambiguous. This CDR3 is built from 13 residues. Germline V gene sequence: CDR1 SEHNR, CDR2 FQNEAQ (reference sequence). Trimming shortened V by 3 bases and J by 0 bases, and 5 bases separated the two germline ends. CDR3 DNA sequence: TGTGCCAGCAGCTTTAGCCTGAACACTGAAGCTTTCTTT. The encoded protein is CASSFSLNTEAFF.

The chain has TRBV4-3 and TRBJ2-3; TRBD1 matches at 8 bases. Germline V gene data show CDR1 as LGHNA and CDR2 as YSLEER. The CDR3 loop spans 16 amino acids. V lost 1 base and J lost 1; bases outside the gene matches: 4. The CDR3 DNA sequence: TGCGCCAGCAGCCAAGTCGACAGGGGTGGCACAGATACGCAGTATTTT. This gives the protein CASSQVDRGGTDTQYF.

This chain connects TRBV12-3 or TRBV12-4 to TRBJ1-1, with 10 bases lining up with TRBD1. With V trimmed by 7 bases and J by 10 bases, 9 bases remained unmatched. This CDR3 is built from 13 residues. In nucleotides, the CDR3 is TGTGCCAGCACCACTGACAGGGGGCTGGGAGCTTTCTTT. It codes for CASTTDRGLGAFF.

This chain uses TRBV19 with TRBJ2-1; 10 nucleotides line up with TRBD1. Per germline, CDR1 LNHDA and CDR2 SQIVND (reference sequence). This CDR3 comprises 15 residues. The trim removed 3 bases at V and 5 bases at J, leaving 4 bases unmatched. DNA for the CDR3: TGTGCCAGTAGTATGACAGGGGGCGGCCACAATGAGCAGTTCTTC. The encoded protein is CASSMTGGGHNEQFF.

The genes are TRBV18 and TRBJ2-6, with 7 positions matching TRBD1. The germline V gene encodes CDR1 KGHSH and CDR2 LQKENI. The V segment lost 4 bases and the J segment 0 bases; nucleotides outside the gene matches: 3. This CDR3 contains 16 residues. CDR3: CASSRDSGSGANVLTF. CDR3 DNA sequence: TGTGCCAGCTCACGGGACAGCGGCTCTGGGGCCAACGTCCTGACTTTC.

The chain recombines TRBV7-2 with TRBJ2-7; the match to TRBD2 covers 11 bases. Unmatched junction bases numbered 8, after V lost 1 base and J lost 6 bases. The germline gives CDR1 SGHTA, CDR2 FQGNSA. This CDR3 spans 16 amino acids. For the CDR3, the DNA is TGTGCCAGCAGCTTAGACTCACTAGCGGGAGCCGGCGAGCAGTACTTC. Translation: CASSLDSLAGAGEQYF.

This clone has only one observation. The chain joins TRBV6-5 to TRBJ1-2; 9 nucleotides align to TRBD1. The CDR3 has 14 residues. The germline gives CDR1 MNHEY, CDR2 SVGAGI. V lost 7 bases, J lost 5 bases, and 8 bases stayed unmatched. The CDR3 DNA follows: TGTGCCAGCACCCTAACGACAGGGGGGTATGGCTACACCTTC. This translates into CASTLTTGGYGYTF.

The chain is built from TRBV3-1 (or the pseudogene TRBV3-2) and TRBJ2-7; 11 bases match TRBD1. V was pared by 3 bases and J by 5 bases, with 6 bases of the junction left unmatched. The CDR3 consists of 15 residues. CDR1 is LGHDT and CDR2 is YNNKEL in the germline V gene (reference sequence). Here the CDR3 DNA reads TGTGCCAGCAGCCAGGGGGGGACAGGGGGAAACGAGCAGTACTTC. It encodes CASSQGGTGGNEQYF.

This chain joins TRBV7-2 and TRBJ2-1; D is unclear. There are 11 residues in the CDR3. From germline, CDR1 is SGHTA and CDR2 FQGNSA. Deletions cut 5 bases from V and 9 bases from J, with 8 bases between. The CDR3 coding sequence is TGTGCCAGCAGCCAACACAGTGAGCAGTTCTTC. Its protein product is CASSQHSEQFF. Combining the CDR3 with reference TRBV7-2 and TRBJ2-1 gives the whole variable domain GAGVSQSPSNKVTEKGKDVELRCDPISGHTALYWYRQSLGQGLEFLIYFQGNSAPDKSGLPSDRFSAERTGGSVSTLTIQRTQQEDSAVYLCASSQHSEQFFGPGTRLTVL.